What follows are 8 T cell receptor beta chains derived from one specimen sequenced in a study of PD-1 blockade in classical Hodgkin lymphoma. After autologous stem cell transplantation all patients relapsed, and prior brentuximab vedotin exposure differed between cohorts. Thawed PBMCs underwent magnetic negative selection to yield purified CD4+ T cells. Generated by immunoSEQ multiplex PCR, the TCRdb table keeps only in-frame clones and is missing some. The sample lists about 24,000 clones, 84% occurring once. Sequenced material: CD4+ T cells from blood, taken at baseline. The receptors originated from a human donor with classical Hodgkin lymphoma.

The chain has TRBV12-5 and TRBJ2-1; tentative D call: TRBD1 (5 bases). Germline loops: CDR1 LGHNT, CDR2 FRNRAP. The CDR3 is 14 amino acids. V was cut by 4 bases and J by 0 bases, with 7 bases left in between. DNA for the CDR3: TGTGCTAGTGGTTCAGGGATCTCCTACAATGAGCAGTTCTTC. It codes for CASGSGISYNEQFF.

This clone was detected only a few times. The V and J genes are TRBV11-2 and TRBJ1-1; 11 positions agree with TRBD1. The CDR3 contains 18 residues. Trimming cost V 3 bases and J 0 bases; bases outside gene matches: 9. Germline lookup yields CDR1 SGHAT and CDR2 FQNNGV. Here the CDR3 DNA reads TGTGCCAGCAGCTTTGGGCTGGGACAGGGGGGAATGAACACTGAAGCTTTCTTT. Translating it yields CASSFGLGQGGMNTEAFF.

This chain links TRBV14 with TRBJ1-2; no firm D call. The CDR3 is 15 residues long. Germline CDR1 and CDR2: SGHDN and FVKESK. V was pared by 1 base and J by 2 bases, with 11 bases between. The CDR3 DNA sequence: TGTGCCAGCAGCCAAGTAGCTCTGTGGAACTATGGCTACACCTTC. Amino acid sequence: CASSQVALWNYGYTF. The full variable domain, rest sourced from reference TRBV14 and TRBJ1-2, is EAGVTQFPSHSVIEKGQTVTLRCDPISGHDNLYWYRRVMGKEIKFLLHFVKESKQDESGMPNNRFLAERTGGTYSTLKVQPAELEDSGVYFCASSQVALWNYGYTFGSGTRLTVV.

This clone is a singleton in its sample. As DNA, the CDR3 is TGTGCCAGCAGCTTATTCCAGCCAGAGACCCAGTACTTC. The encoded protein is CASSLFQPETQYF. The J gene is TRBJ2-5, the V gene TRBV11-3, with unresolved D. The CDR3 length is 13 residues. The germline V gene has CDR1 SGHNT and CDR2 YENEEA. V lost 2 bases and J lost 4, with 8 bases in between.

This chain links TRBV5-1 with TRBJ2-2; either TRBD1 or TRBD2 may fit D (5 bases each). This CDR3 is 16 amino acids long. Per the germline V gene, CDR1 is SGHRS and CDR2 is YFSETQ. The V end was cut by 4 bases, the J end by 3 bases, with 16 bases between. CDR3 coding DNA: TGCGCCAGCAGCCCCATGGGACCGCGTCACACCGGGGAGCTGTTTTTT. Translated: CASSPMGPRHTGELFF.

V gene TRBV29-1 combines with J gene TRBJ2-5; TRBD1 might be the D (5 bases). CDR3 size: 12 residues. Germline V gives CDR1 SQVTM, CDR2 ANQGSEA. Trimming shortened V by 7 bases and J by 5 bases, and 14 bases separated the two germline ends. The CDR3 loop reads CSGTQVAETQYF. The CDR3 nucleotides read TGCAGCGGCACACAGGTTGCCGAGACCCAGTACTTC.

The chain has TRBV5-6 and TRBJ1-1, with unresolved D. This CDR3 has 11 amino acids. Germline V gives CDR1 SGHDT, CDR2 YYEEEE. V lost 1 base to trimming and J lost 9 bases, with 7 bases between them. The CDR3 bases are TGTGCCAGCAGCTTGAAACAGAAAGCTTTCTTT. Its protein product is CASSLKQKAFF.

The genes are TRBV11-3 and TRBJ1-2, with D possibly being TRBD1 (5 bases). Germline loops: CDR1 SGHNT, CDR2 YENEEA. The CDR3 spans 15 residues. Trimming removed 4 bases at V and 8 bases at J, with 20 bases between. DNA for the CDR3: TGTGCCAGCAGCTCCCTCGGGACGGCTGGAGTAGGCTACACCTTC. It encodes CASSSLGTAGVGYTF. Variable domain in full (rest from reference TRBV11-3 and TRBJ1-2): EAGVVQSPRYKIIEKKQPVAFWCNPISGHNTLYWYLQNLGQGPELLIRYENEEAVDDSQLPKDRFSAERLKGVDSTLKIQPAELGDSAVYLCASSSLGTAGVGYTFGSGTRLTVV.